These 27 T cell receptor beta chains came from one sample sequenced in a study of T cell changes during pregnancy in multiple sclerosis. Only in-frame clones appear in the TCRdb table, and some are missing; sequencing was by immunoSEQ multiplex PCR. The table records fewer than 55,000 clones, under 90% of them present only once. The source was peripheral blood, collected in the second trimester of pregnancy. The receptors were sampled from a female donor in good health, enrolled as a control in a pregnancy study.

J is TRBJ2-7 and V is TRBV18; D unresolved. V lost 2 bases, J lost 2 bases, and 10 bases lay in between. The CDR3 sequence is 14 residues long. Germline loops: CDR1 KGHSH, CDR2 LQKENI. The CDR3 coding sequence is TGTGCCAGCTCACCAAGTAGAGTCCCCTACGAGCAGTACTTC. This translates into CASSPSRVPYEQYF.

The rearrangement uses TRBV9 and TRBJ2-7; 9 bases agree with TRBD2. Losses at the gene ends were 3 bases for V and 0 bases for J; bases not matched to a gene: 4. CDR3 length: 15 residues. Germline loops: CDR1 SGDLS, CDR2 YYNGEE. The CDR3 here is CASSASGTSSYEQYF. CDR3 nucleotide sequence: TGTGCCAGCAGCGCTAGCGGGACCAGCTCCTACGAGCAGTACTTC.

The CDR3 sequence is CASSLPGGSYEQYF. As DNA, the CDR3 is TGTGCCAGCAGCTTACCGGGGGGCTCCTACGAGCAGTACTTC. The chain couples TRBV7-9 to TRBJ2-7; 7 nucleotides line up with TRBD2. Germline V CDR1 and CDR2: SEHNR, FQNEAQ (reference sequence). The CDR3 spans 14 residues. Trimming at V came to 2 bases and at J to 0 bases, leaving 1 base not matched to a gene. Together with reference TRBV7-9 and TRBJ2-7, the CDR3 gives the full variable domain: DTGVSQNPRHKITKRGQNVTFRCDPISEHNRLYWYRQTLGQGPEFLTYFQNEAQLEKSRLLSDRFSAERPKGSFSTLEIQRTEQGDSAMYLCASSLPGGSYEQYFGPGTRLTVT.

This chain links TRBV5-1 with TRBJ1-4, with D perhaps TRBD1 (5 bases). The CDR3 extends over 15 amino acids. The germline V gene has CDR1 SGHRS and CDR2 YFSETQ. V was trimmed by 4 bases and J by 3 bases, leaving 13 bases between them. DNA of the CDR3: TGCGCCAGCAGCCATACAGGCCTTTCTAATGAAAAACTGTTTTTT. This codes for CASSHTGLSNEKLFF.

The chain couples TRBV30 to TRBJ1-5, with D hard to call. Trimming stripped 4 bases from V and 2 bases from J, with 15 bases between. The CDR3 is 15 amino acids. Per the germline V gene, CDR1 is GTSNPN and CDR2 is SVGIG (reference sequence). CDR3 nucleotide sequence: TGTGCCTGGAAGCGGGCCGGCCAGGGCAATCAGCCCCAGCATTTT. Protein: CAWKRAGQGNQPQHF.

V is TRBV7-2 and J is TRBJ2-5; 10 positions agree with TRBD2. Germline V gives CDR1 SGHTA, CDR2 FQGNSA. The junction had 7 bases not matched to a gene; V was cut back by 2 bases and J by 1 base. The CDR3 contains 17 residues. The CDR3 coding sequence is TGTGCCAGCAGCTTACGCTTAGCGGGAGGACCCCAAGAGACCCAGTACTTC. Protein: CASSLRLAGGPQETQYF.

This rearrangement joins TRBV4-1 to TRBJ2-4; 7 nucleotides agree with TRBD1. V lost 0 bases to trimming and J lost 1 base; unmatched junction nucleotides: 12. The V gene's germline CDR1 is MGHRA and CDR2 YSYEKL. The CDR3 covers 19 residues. Here the CDR3 DNA reads TGCGCCAGCAGCCAAGACTGGGGACAGCCTGTTCTCGCCAAAAACATTCAGTACTTC. Amino acids: CASSQDWGQPVLAKNIQYF.

The chain combines TRBV7-8 with TRBJ2-1; 9 bases are a match to TRBD1. The CDR3 runs to 15 residues. J was trimmed by 8 bases and V by 6 bases; bases with no gene match: 11. Germline CDR1 reads SGHVS; CDR2 reads FQNEAQ. The CDR3 here is CASSSPGQGSDEQFF. For the CDR3, the DNA is TGTGCCAGCAGTTCACCGGGACAGGGAAGCGATGAGCAGTTCTTC.

The chain uses TRBV7-2 and TRBJ2-7; a possible D gene is TRBD2 (6 bases). Trimming shortened V by 4 bases and J by 7 bases, and 14 bases separated the two germline ends. Germline-derived CDR1 and CDR2 are SGHTA and FQGNSA. The length of the CDR3 is 13 residues. CDR3 protein: CASSSGRTGEQYF. The CDR3 coding sequence is TGTGCCAGCAGCTCAGGGAGGACGGGGGAGCAGTACTTC.

The rearrangement links TRBV27 to TRBJ2-7; D is ambiguous. This CDR3 contains 13 residues. Germline CDR1 MNHEY, CDR2 SMNVEV (reference sequence). V lost 2 bases and J lost 3, with 8 bases in between. The CDR3 DNA follows: TGTGCCAGCAGTTTAGTCCAAAACTACGAGCAGTACTTC. Residues: CASSLVQNYEQYF.

The rearrangement joins TRBV30 to TRBJ2-7; D is possibly TRBD2 (6 bases). Germline lookup yields CDR1 GTSNPN and CDR2 SVGIG (reference sequence). The CDR3 contains 11 residues. V lost 3 bases and J 7 bases, leaving 10 bases between the germline ends. CDR3 nucleotides: TGTGCCTGGAGCGGGGGTGGTGAGCAGTACTTC. Its protein product is CAWSGGGEQYF.

This rearrangement joins TRBV11-3 to TRBJ2-1; 11 bases align to TRBD2. This CDR3 contains 15 residues. Trimming cost V 4 bases and J 4 bases; bases outside gene matches: 3. Germline V gives CDR1 SGHNT, CDR2 YENEEA. The CDR3 sequence is CASSSVAGGYNEQFF. Written as DNA, the CDR3 is TGTGCCAGCAGCTCCGTAGCGGGAGGGTACAATGAGCAGTTCTTC.

This chain joins TRBV14 and TRBJ1-1; unclear D gene. This CDR3 is built from 15 residues. The V and J ends lost 3 bases and 2 bases respectively, with 13 bases between them. Germline loops: CDR1 SGHDN, CDR2 FVKESK. Here the CDR3 reads CASSQPPYPNTEAFF. CDR3 nucleotide sequence: TGTGCCAGCAGCCAGCCGCCCTATCCAAACACTGAAGCTTTCTTT. Drawing the rest from reference TRBV14 and TRBJ1-1, the complete variable domain is EAGVTQFPSHSVIEKGQTVTLRCDPISGHDNLYWYRRVMGKEIKFLLHFVKESKQDESGMPNNRFLAERTGGTYSTLKVQPAELEDSGVYFCASSQPPYPNTEAFFGQGTRLTVV.

This clone showed up just a few times. The chain recombines TRBV10-3 with TRBJ2-2; D perhaps matches TRBD1 (5 bases). Germline V gene data show CDR1 as ENHRY and CDR2 as SYGVKD. V was shortened by 3 bases and J by 7 bases, with 9 bases between the two germline ends. The length of the CDR3 is 13 residues. CDR3 bases: TGTGCCATCAGTGAACAGGAGATCGGGGAGCTGTTTTTT. Translated, it gives CAISEQEIGELFF.

The chain uses TRBV6-1 and TRBJ2-2; TRBD1 is a possible D gene (6 bases). CDR1 is MNHNS and CDR2 is SASEGT in the germline V gene. This CDR3 has 16 amino acids. V gave up 2 bases and J gave up 4 bases, with 14 bases separating them. The CDR3 loop reads CASSEPQGSSTGELFF. For the CDR3, the DNA is TGTGCCAGCAGTGAACCACAGGGTTCTAGCACCGGGGAGCTGTTTTTT.

The rearrangement joins TRBV27 to TRBJ2-7; 7 bases align to TRBD1. CDR3 length equals 16 residues. From germline, CDR1 is MNHEY and CDR2 SMNVEV (reference sequence). Losses at the gene ends were 2 bases for V and 2 bases for J; bases not matched to a gene: 9. CDR3 sequence reads: CASSLQGHRGTYEQYF. CDR3 nucleotides: TGTGCCAGCAGTTTACAGGGTCACAGGGGAACCTACGAGCAGTACTTC.

J is TRBJ2-1 and V is TRBV6-1, with 14 bases that match TRBD2. From germline, CDR1 is MNHNS and CDR2 SASEGT. CDR3 size: 15 residues. The junction had 5 bases not matched to a gene; V was cut back by 4 bases and J by 9 bases. The CDR3 region has the DNA TGTGCCAGCAGTGCGACTAGCGGGAGGGATAGTGAGCAGTTCTTC. Protein product: CASSATSGRDSEQFF.

V gene TRBV6-5 combines with J gene TRBJ1-5, with no clear D. Trimming took 0 bases from V and 1 from J, leaving 7 bases between them. The length of the CDR3 is 15 residues. CDR1 and CDR2 (germline): MNHEY, SVGAGI. In nucleotides, the CDR3 is TGTGCCAGCAGTTACTCGAGGAGCAGCAATCAGCCCCAGCATTTT. Its translation: CASSYSRSSNQPQHF.

The genes are TRBV6-6 and TRBJ1-2, with D tentatively TRBD1 (5 bases). Germline CDR1 is MNHNY and CDR2 is SVGAGI (reference sequence). This CDR3 comprises 11 residues. V was cut by 6 bases and J by 6 bases, with 8 bases left in between. CDR3 coding DNA: TGTGCCAGCAGCTCAGGGCATGGCTACACCTTC. The encoded protein is CASSSGHGYTF.

The CDR3 region is CASSSASGGANEQYF. In DNA form, the CDR3 reads TGCGCCAGCAGCTCCGCTAGCGGGGGGGCCAACGAGCAGTACTTC. The chain joins TRBV5-1 to TRBJ2-7; 12 positions agree with TRBD2. The CDR3 spans 15 residues. Germline CDR1 SGHRS, CDR2 YFSETQ. Losses at the gene ends were 3 bases for V and 5 bases for J; bases not matched to a gene: 6.

The chain employs TRBV6-5 and TRBJ2-2; tentative D call: TRBD1 (6 bases). Germline V gives CDR1 MNHEY, CDR2 SVGAGI. The length of the CDR3 is 16 residues. V was clipped by 4 bases and J by 5 bases, with 17 bases between them. The CDR3 loop is CASSSILQGTTGELFF. In DNA, the CDR3 is TGTGCCAGCAGTTCGATTCTACAGGGTACGACCGGGGAGCTGTTTTTT.

V is TRBV5-1 and J is TRBJ2-1, with 10 bases that match TRBD2. The germline V gene encodes CDR1 SGHRS and CDR2 YFSETQ. After removal of 3 bases from V and 6 bases from J, the junction contained 12 bases not matched to a gene. The CDR3 sequence is 17 residues long. In DNA form, the CDR3 reads TGCGCCAGCAGCTCAATATCTAGCGGGAGAGGGACCAATGAGCAGTTCTTC. Amino acids: CASSSISSGRGTNEQFF.

The CDR3 reads CASSWGASTDTQYF. The CDR3 bases are TGTGCCAGCAGTTGGGGCGCGAGCACAGATACGCAGTATTTT. The chain joins TRBV28 to TRBJ2-3; a possible D gene is TRBD1 (5 bases). CDR1 is MDHEN and CDR2 is SYDVKM in the germline V gene. The V and J ends lost 4 bases and 0 bases respectively, with 8 bases between them. There are 14 residues in the CDR3.

The genes are TRBV7-8 and TRBJ2-7, with D perhaps TRBD2 (5 bases). CDR3 size: 14 residues. Trimming left V 5 bases short and J 0 bases short, with 11 bases between. Germline values: CDR1 SGHVS, CDR2 FQNEAQ. CDR3 coding DNA: TGTGCCAGCAGCCTGGACTGGAGCTCCTACGAGCAGTACTTC. Translated, it gives CASSLDWSSYEQYF.

The chain employs TRBV6-1 and TRBJ2-7, with D tentatively TRBD1 (5 bases). This CDR3 region has 13 residues. V lost 3 bases, J lost 0 bases, and 6 bases lay in between. Germline CDR1 is MNHNS and CDR2 is SASEGT. The CDR3 reads CASSDGASYEQYF. The DNA of the CDR3 is TGTGCCAGCAGTGATGGGGCCTCCTACGAGCAGTACTTC.

The chain joins TRBV11-2 to TRBJ2-3, with D tentatively TRBD2 (5 bases). Germline V gene data show CDR1 as SGHAT and CDR2 as FQNNGV. The CDR3 sequence is 14 residues long. Trimming took 5 bases from V and 2 from J, leaving 11 bases between them. The CDR3 sequence is CASSGESVTDTQYF. The CDR3 DNA reads TGTGCCAGCAGCGGGGAGTCGGTCACAGATACGCAGTATTTT.

V gene TRBV7-2 combines with J gene TRBJ2-2; TRBD2 matches 8 bases. This CDR3 spans 19 amino acids. V shed 2 bases and J 1 base; nucleotides not matched to a gene: 12. In germline, CDR1 is SGHTA, CDR2 FQGNSA. The CDR3 region is CASSLKVGSGRWNTGELFF. The CDR3 nucleotides are TGTGCCAGCAGCTTAAAGGTGGGAAGCGGGAGATGGAACACCGGGGAGCTGTTTTTT.